The 28 T cell receptor beta chains below come from one sample, sequenced in a study of T cell changes during pregnancy in multiple sclerosis (dated by TCRdb to the late 2010s). Library preparation used the immunoSEQ multiplex PCR assay. TCRdb carries this immuneACCESS record with in-frame sequences only. Its versions omit some clonotypes, under half of them owing to an unresolved V gene in the studies checked, with the rest unexplained. The sample yields 50,000 or so clones; 85% to 95% were counted once. The top ten hold around 0.74% of the sample. Sequencing used CD4+ T cells from peripheral blood mononuclear cells, obtained in the third trimester of pregnancy. Receptors originate from a female donor with multiple sclerosis, enrolled in a pregnancy study.

The chain recombines TRBV5-6 with TRBJ1-1, with a tentative D call TRBD1 (5 bases). Between the trimmed V and J ends, which lost 1 base and 4 bases, there was a span of 11 bases. The CDR3 is 14 amino acids. CDR1 and CDR2 (germline): SGHDT, YYEEEE. In DNA, the CDR3 is TGTGCCAGCAGCTTGATTGGCAGGGCCACTGAAGCTTTCTTT. As protein: CASSLIGRATEAFF.

The V gene is TRBV6-4, the J gene TRBJ2-1; D is possibly TRBD1 (5 bases). V gave up 4 bases and J gave up 9 bases, with 13 bases separating them. Germline lookup yields CDR1 MRHNA and CDR2 SNTAGT. The CDR3 loop spans 13 amino acids. The CDR3 coding sequence is TGTGCCAGCAGTGCCGTGCCCCAGGGTGAGCAGTTCTTC. Amino acids: CASSAVPQGEQFF.

The J gene is TRBJ2-7, the V gene TRBV5-5, with D hard to call. Deletions cut 4 bases from V and 4 bases from J, with 12 bases between. Germline V lookup: CDR1 SGHKS, CDR2 YYEKEE (reference sequence). The CDR3 totals 13 residues. CDR3 loop: CASSPPTLYEQYF. The CDR3 nucleotides are TGTGCCAGCAGCCCTCCCACACTATACGAGCAGTACTTC.

The rearrangement uses TRBV20-1 and TRBJ2-4; D is perhaps TRBD1 (6 bases). The V gene lost 5 bases and the J gene lost 6 bases, with 8 bases spanning the gap. Germline CDR1 DFQATT, CDR2 SNEGSKA (reference sequence). The CDR3 is made up of 11 amino acids. CDR3 loop: CSALTGNIQYF. The CDR3 DNA sequence: TGCAGTGCTCTGACAGGAAACATTCAGTACTTC.

The chain has TRBV7-3 and TRBJ2-7; TRBD1 agrees at 7 bases. Germline V gives CDR1 SGHTA, CDR2 FQGTGA. The CDR3 length is 13 residues. J gave up 3 bases and V 1 base, and 0 bases lay outside the gene matches. The CDR3 region is CASSLNRGYEQYF. The CDR3 DNA reads TGTGCCAGCAGCTTAAACAGGGGCTACGAGCAGTACTTC. Complete variable domain (other parts from reference TRBV7-3 and TRBJ2-7): GAGVSQTPSNKVTEKGKYVELRCDPISGHTALYWYRQSLGQGPEFLIYFQGTGAADDSGLPNDRFFAVRPEGSVSTLKIQRTERGDSAVYLCASSLNRGYEQYFGPGTRLTVT.

The V gene is TRBV7-2, the J gene TRBJ1-2; D perhaps matches TRBD1 (6 bases). The germline V gene has CDR1 SGHTA and CDR2 FQGNSA. The CDR3 runs 15 residues. Trimming left V 5 bases short and J 8 bases short, with 21 bases between. The CDR3 protein is CASSHGYGGARGYTF. For the CDR3, the DNA is TGTGCCAGCAGCCACGGGTACGGGGGGGCTCGAGGCTACACCTTC.

The V gene is TRBV6-5, the J gene TRBJ1-5, with 9 bases that match TRBD1. Germline lookup yields CDR1 MNHEY and CDR2 SVGAGI. After removal of 5 bases from V and 7 bases from J, the junction contained 9 bases not matched to a gene. This CDR3 has 15 amino acids. CDR3 loop: CASSPTGGGSQPQHF. DNA of the CDR3: TGTGCCAGCAGTCCCACAGGGGGCGGAAGCCAGCCCCAGCATTTT.

This rearrangement joins TRBV6-4 to TRBJ2-2; the D is unclear. The V gene lost 3 bases and the J gene lost 4 bases, with 6 bases spanning the gap. This CDR3 spans 13 amino acids. Germline loops: CDR1 MRHNA, CDR2 SNTAGT. The CDR3 DNA reads TGTGCCAGCAGTGAGTCTAGCACCGGGGAGCTGTTTTTT. Its translation: CASSESSTGELFF.

This clone was recorded once. The CDR3 DNA reads as TGTGCCAGTAGTTCGCGGGGGGGCACGGACGAGCAGTACTTC. Amino acid sequence: CASSSRGGTDEQYF. The V and J genes are TRBV19 and TRBJ2-7; 9 nucleotides line up with TRBD2. The germline CDR1 and CDR2 sequences are LNHDA and SQIVND (reference sequence). Trimming removed 5 bases from V and 5 bases from J; junction bases left unmatched: 7. The CDR3 contains 14 residues.

The count of this clone is one. This chain links TRBV19 with TRBJ1-2, with no clear D. The V end was cut by 3 bases, the J end by 6 bases, with 11 bases between. The CDR3 sequence is 13 residues long. Germline lookup yields CDR1 LNHDA and CDR2 SQIVND (reference sequence). The CDR3 DNA reads as TGTGCCAGTAGTATTCAGCCCGGGAATGGCTACACCTTC. Its protein is CASSIQPGNGYTF. Complete variable domain (other parts from reference TRBV19 and TRBJ1-2): DGGITQSPKYLFRKEGQNVTLSCEQNLNHDAMYWYRQDPGQGLRLIYYSQIVNDFQKGDIAEGYSVSREKKESFPLTVTSAQKNPTAFYLCASSIQPGNGYTFGSGTRLTVV.

This rearrangement joins TRBV7-6 to TRBJ2-7, with D possibly matching TRBD1 (7 bases). Germline lookup yields CDR1 SGHVS and CDR2 FNYEAQ. V dropped 5 bases and J dropped 3 bases, with 14 bases sitting between them. The CDR3 runs to 14 residues. The CDR3 sequence is CASSLTGTDYEQYF. Written as DNA, the CDR3 is TGTGCCAGCAGCCTGACAGGGACTGACTACGAGCAGTACTTC.

The chain has TRBV27 and TRBJ2-6; 8 bases line up with TRBD1. V was pared by 6 bases and J by 8 bases, with 15 bases of the junction left unmatched. Germline-derived CDR1 and CDR2 are MNHEY and SMNVEV (reference sequence). The CDR3 is made up of 17 amino acids. For the CDR3, the DNA is TGTGCCAGCAGCCCGACAGGGGTGGATCTATATTCCAACGTCCTGACTTTC. Translation: CASSPTGVDLYSNVLTF.

The V and J genes are TRBV9 and TRBJ1-2; D possibly corresponds to TRBD1 (5 bases). The CDR3 loop spans 14 amino acids. Germline V gene lookup returns CDR1 SGDLS and CDR2 YYNGEE. Trimming stripped 0 bases from V and 6 bases from J, with 12 bases between. CDR3 sequence: CASSVAAQGDGYTF. The CDR3 nucleotides read TGTGCCAGCAGCGTAGCGGCTCAGGGTGATGGCTACACCTTC. The full variable domain, in which reference TRBV9 and TRBJ1-2 provide the parts outside the CDR3, is DSGVTQTPKHLITATGQRVTLRCSPRSGDLSVYWYQQSLDQGLQFLIQYYNGEERAKGNILERFSAQQFPDLHSELNLSSLELGDSALYFCASSVAAQGDGYTFGSGTRLTVV.

This chain joins TRBV5-5 and TRBJ2-3; weak D call: TRBD1 (6 bases). The germline gives CDR1 SGHKS, CDR2 YYEKEE (reference sequence). Deletions cut 4 bases from V and 8 bases from J, with 23 bases between. The CDR3 spans 16 residues. The CDR3 is CASSVTGQFLGGTQYF. The CDR3 DNA is TGTGCCAGCAGCGTCACGGGACAATTTCTTGGTGGTACGCAGTATTTT.

The V gene is TRBV7-2, the J gene TRBJ2-1; 7 bases map to TRBD1. Germline CDR1 is SGHTA and CDR2 is FQGNSA. The CDR3 consists of 15 residues. The V and J ends lost 6 bases and 4 bases, in that order; junction bases with no gene match: 9. This chain's CDR3 is CASSSTGTAYNEQFF. In nucleotides, the CDR3 is TGTGCCAGCAGTTCGACCGGGACAGCATACAATGAGCAGTTCTTC.

This chain uses TRBV29-1 with TRBJ2-1; TRBD1 aligns across 7 bases. Trimming at V came to 8 bases and at J to 0 bases, leaving 10 bases not matched to a gene. This CDR3 is built from 15 residues. Germline V gives CDR1 SQVTM, CDR2 ANQGSEA. CDR3 in amino acids: CSIHSGDSSYNEQFF. CDR3 nucleotides: TGCAGCATACATTCCGGGGACAGCTCCTACAATGAGCAGTTCTTC.

This clone has just a few counts. The chain links TRBV9 to TRBJ2-5, with TRBD2 matching 16 bases. CDR3 size: 19 residues. The germline V gene encodes CDR1 SGDLS and CDR2 YYNGEE. V was clipped by 3 bases and J by 2 bases; unmatched bases: 10. CDR3 amino acids: CASSAGGTSGGALQETQYF. DNA for the CDR3: TGTGCCAGCAGCGCGGGCGGGACTAGCGGGGGGGCACTACAAGAGACCCAGTACTTC.

The chain employs TRBV5-1 and TRBJ2-1; 15 positions agree with TRBD2. J gave up 5 bases and V 3 bases, and 6 bases lay outside the gene matches. The CDR3 has 17 amino acids. Germline V lookup: CDR1 SGHRS, CDR2 YFSETQ. CDR3 bases: TGCGCCAGCAGCTGGGGGACTAGCGGGGGGACCGACAATGAGCAGTTCTTC. Translating gives CASSWGTSGGTDNEQFF.

The chain employs TRBV29-1 and TRBJ1-2, with TRBD1 matching 10 bases. CDR1 is SQVTM, CDR2 ANQGSEA, per germline. The trim removed 7 bases at V and 8 bases at J, leaving 10 bases unmatched. The CDR3 is 13 amino acids. The CDR3 DNA reads as TGCAGCGCAGGGACAGGGGACTCGAGAGGCTACACCTTC. Residues: CSAGTGDSRGYTF.

The table lists this clone with a count of one. The chain has TRBV6-1 and TRBJ1-1; D possibly corresponds to TRBD1 (6 bases). CDR1 MNHNS and CDR2 SASEGT come from the germline V gene. This CDR3 contains 15 residues. Trimming pared 4 bases from V and 1 base from J, leaving 13 bases between. This CDR3 is CASSAQGRGNTEAFF. The CDR3 bases are TGTGCCAGCAGTGCACAGGGAAGAGGGAACACTGAAGCTTTCTTT.

The genes are TRBV27 and TRBJ2-2, with 8 bases identical to TRBD1. This CDR3 contains 15 residues. V lost 4 bases and J lost 4; bases outside the gene matches: 5. CDR1 MNHEY and CDR2 SMNVEV come from the germline V gene (reference sequence). The CDR3 protein is CASSSADRVTGELFF. The DNA of the CDR3 is TGTGCCAGCAGTTCCGCGGACAGGGTCACCGGGGAGCTGTTTTTT.

The CDR3 DNA reads TGTGCCAGCAGCACCGACCCCCGAGAGGGGCGGGGGGAAAAACTGTTTTTT. Its translation: CASSTDPREGRGEKLFF. V and J are TRBV5-4 and TRBJ1-4; D is perhaps TRBD1 (5 bases). Germline CDR1 SGHNT, CDR2 YYREEE (reference sequence). Trimming took 4 bases from V and 8 from J, leaving 24 bases between them. The CDR3 has 17 residues.

V gene TRBV29-1 combines with J gene TRBJ2-7, with 9 bases identical to TRBD1. The CDR3 covers 14 residues. With V trimmed by 3 bases and J by 7 bases, 10 bases remained unmatched. Germline V gene data show CDR1 as SQVTM and CDR2 as ANQGSEA. The CDR3 is CSVDILGQGGEQYF. The CDR3 DNA reads as TGCAGCGTTGACATTTTGGGACAGGGTGGGGAGCAGTACTTC.

The genes are TRBV12-5 and TRBJ2-3, with 7 bases fitting TRBD1. With V trimmed by 2 bases and J by 4 bases, 0 bases remained unmatched. In germline, CDR1 is LGHNT, CDR2 FRNRAP. This CDR3 has 13 residues. The DNA of the CDR3 is TGTGCTAGTGGTTTGCAGGGGGCAGATACGCAGTATTTT. Encoded protein: CASGLQGADTQYF.

V and J are TRBV29-1 and TRBJ1-5, with D perhaps matching TRBD1 (6 bases). The V gene lost 3 bases and the J gene lost 6 bases, with 15 bases spanning the gap. CDR1 and CDR2 from the germline V gene are SQVTM and ANQGSEA. The CDR3 sequence is 14 residues long. CDR3 nucleotide sequence: TGCAGCGTTGAGGGCGGGGGGCGCTTTCAGCCCCAGCATTTT. Its translation is CSVEGGGRFQPQHF.

The chain carries TRBV4-3 and TRBJ2-7; 7 bases are a match to TRBD1. There are 15 residues in the CDR3. Trimming cost V 4 bases and J 0 bases; bases outside gene matches: 6. Germline V gene sequence: CDR1 LGHNA, CDR2 YSLEER. The chain's CDR3 is CASSRIRDSSYEQYF. In nucleotides, the CDR3 is TGCGCCAGCAGCCGCATCCGGGACAGCTCCTACGAGCAGTACTTC.

The J gene is TRBJ1-2, the V gene TRBV29-1; 8 nucleotides match TRBD1. CDR3 length: 15 residues. CDR1 and CDR2 (germline): SQVTM, ANQGSEA. The junction had 11 bases not matched to a gene; V was cut back by 7 bases and J by 1 base. The CDR3 here is CSAASGQGFNYGYTF. The DNA of the CDR3 is TGCAGCGCTGCGTCCGGACAGGGCTTTAACTATGGCTACACCTTC.

V is TRBV6-4 and J is TRBJ1-2; possibly TRBD1 for D (6 bases). This CDR3 has 15 residues. The germline V and J ends were trimmed by 6 bases and 8 bases, with 22 bases remaining between them. Germline V gene data show CDR1 as MRHNA and CDR2 as SNTAGT. The CDR3 DNA follows: TGTGCCAGCAGCCTTACAGGGCTTGCGAGGGGAGGCTACACCTTC. It translates to CASSLTGLARGGYTF.